These 3 T cell receptor beta chains were all obtained from the same sample, sequenced in a study of blood T cell repertoires in COVID-19. Measured with immunoSEQ multiplex PCR; TCRdb has only the in-frame clones, and not every one. The table includes about 110,000 clones, around four fifths detected once. The material sequenced was peripheral blood. The receptors shown here come from a woman in her sixties or seventies with acute or convalescent COVID-19.

This clone was observed a handful of times. CDR3 loop: CASSQDWGQPYEQYF. CDR3 nucleotides: TGTGCCAGCAGCCAAGATTGGGGGCAGCCCTACGAGCAGTACTTC. The rearrangement links TRBV3-1 (or the pseudogene TRBV3-2) to TRBJ2-7, with D possibly matching TRBD1 (6 bases). Germline V gene sequence: CDR1 LGHDT, CDR2 YNNKEL (reference sequence). This CDR3 comprises 15 residues. The V end was cut by 0 bases, the J end by 2 bases, with 11 bases between.

The gene calls are TRBV18 and TRBJ1-4; D is uncertain. Germline CDR1 is KGHSH and CDR2 is LQKENI. The CDR3 covers 15 residues. Between the trimmed V and J ends, which lost 4 bases and 7 bases, there was a span of 16 bases. The CDR3 sequence is CASSQMAGLSEKLFF. The CDR3 DNA sequence: TGTGCCAGCTCACAAATGGCGGGTCTGTCTGAAAAACTGTTTTTT. Filled out from reference TRBV18 and TRBJ1-4, the complete variable domain reads NAGVMQNPRHLVRRRGQEARLRCSPMKGHSHVYWYRQLPEEGLKFMVYLQKENIIDESGMPKERFSAEFPKEGPSILRIQQVVRGDSAAYFCASSQMAGLSEKLFFGSGTQLSVL.

The chain joins TRBV12-3 or TRBV12-4 to TRBJ2-7; D is possibly TRBD1 (6 bases). The length of the CDR3 is 12 residues. V lost 8 bases to trimming and J lost 4 bases, with 12 bases between them. Here the CDR3 DNA reads TGTGCCAGCCAGGGGACCTCTTACGAGCAGTACGTC. This encodes CASQGTSYEQYV.